This T cell receptor (beta chain) was captured by sequencing in a study of PD-1 blockade in classical Hodgkin lymphoma. Data came from immunoSEQ multiplex PCR; TCRdb stores just in-frame clones and leaves some out. The data contain about 46,000 clones, roughly 90% of them singletons. This CDR3 is built from 14 residues. Germline V lookup: CDR1 ENHRY, CDR2 SYGVKD. The ends were cut back, 6 bases at V and 6 bases at J, with 16 bases in the middle. Findings and limits, study-wide: According to reports, newly diagnosed patients had lower baseline TCR diversity than healthy donors, and relapsed/refractory patients had lower baseline TCR diversity still.

In regard to this clone: Its antigen is not known.

Time point described: newly diagnosed, previously untreated cHL patient sample. Researchers used newly diagnosed, untreated classical Hodgkin lymphoma PBMCs for comparison. The chain uses TRBV10-3 and TRBJ2-3; TRBD2 might be the D (6 bases). Sequencing was done on a sample of peripheral blood mononuclear cells (PBMCs). This clonotype was obtained from a human donor with classical Hodgkin lymphoma. This CDR3 is CAIRGGGPVDTQYF. The CDR3 nucleotides read TGTGCCATCAGGGGGGGTGGACCCGTTGATACGCAGTATTTT.